This TCR beta chain was observed in a study of blood T cell repertoires in COVID-19. Assay: immunoSEQ multiplex PCR; the TCRdb copy retains only in-frame clones and omits some. This sample has roughly 75,000 clones, with over 80% found just once. J was trimmed by 9 bases and V by 2 bases; bases with no gene match: 11. Germline V gene lookup returns CDR1 SGHDT and CDR2 YYEEEE. The length of the CDR3 is 15 residues. The chain combines TRBV5-6 with TRBJ2-1; 7 nucleotides agree with TRBD1. The sample consisted of peripheral blood. This TCR was recovered from a man in his fifties with COVID-19, enrolled during active disease. CDR3 coding DNA: TGTGCCAGCAGCTTTAAGATGTCGTCAGGGGGTGAGCAGTTCTTC. This codes for CASSFKMSSGGEQFF.